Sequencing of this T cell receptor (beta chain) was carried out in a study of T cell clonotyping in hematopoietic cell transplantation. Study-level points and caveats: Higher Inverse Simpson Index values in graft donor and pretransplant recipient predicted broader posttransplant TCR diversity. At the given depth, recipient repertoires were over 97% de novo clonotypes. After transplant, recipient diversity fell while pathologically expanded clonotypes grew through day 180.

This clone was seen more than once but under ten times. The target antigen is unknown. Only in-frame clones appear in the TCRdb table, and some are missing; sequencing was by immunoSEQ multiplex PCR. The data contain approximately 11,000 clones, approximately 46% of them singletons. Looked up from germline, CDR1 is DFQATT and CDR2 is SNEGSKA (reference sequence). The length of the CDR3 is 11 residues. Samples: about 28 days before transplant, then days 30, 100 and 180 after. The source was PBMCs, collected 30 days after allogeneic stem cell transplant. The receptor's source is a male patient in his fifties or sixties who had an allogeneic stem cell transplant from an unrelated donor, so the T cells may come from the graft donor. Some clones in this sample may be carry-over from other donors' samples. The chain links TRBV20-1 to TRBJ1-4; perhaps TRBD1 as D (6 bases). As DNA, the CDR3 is TGCGGAGGGGGAACTAATGAAAAACTGTTTTTT. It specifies CGGGTNEKLFF.